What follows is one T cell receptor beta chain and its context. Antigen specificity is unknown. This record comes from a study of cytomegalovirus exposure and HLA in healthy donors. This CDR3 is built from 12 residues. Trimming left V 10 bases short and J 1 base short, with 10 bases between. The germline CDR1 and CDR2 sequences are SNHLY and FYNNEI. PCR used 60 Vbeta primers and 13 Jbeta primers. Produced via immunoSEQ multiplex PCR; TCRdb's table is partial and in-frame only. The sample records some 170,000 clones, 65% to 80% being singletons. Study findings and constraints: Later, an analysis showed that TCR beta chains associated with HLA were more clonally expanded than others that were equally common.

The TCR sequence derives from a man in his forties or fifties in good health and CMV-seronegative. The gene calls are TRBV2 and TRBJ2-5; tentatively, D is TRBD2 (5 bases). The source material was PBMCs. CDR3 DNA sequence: TGTGCCACGGGGTTCGCCCAAGAGACCCAGTACTTC. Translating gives CATGFAQETQYF.